The 28 T cell receptor beta chains below all came from one sample that was sequenced in a study of OX40 agonist ivuxolimab in advanced cancers. TCRdb keeps only in-frame clones here, not all; method: immunoSEQ multiplex PCR. The sample has 55,000 to 70,000 clones; around four fifths are singletons. The material was CD4+ or CD8+ T cells sorted from blood, obtained in a trial of the OX40 agonist ivuxolimab. The receptors come from an adult with an advanced solid tumor such as melanoma, head and neck, liver or kidney cancer.

This chain links TRBV5-4 with TRBJ2-1; D gene unclear. Germline loops: CDR1 SGHNT, CDR2 YYREEE (reference sequence). V was shortened by 0 bases and J by 10 bases, with 14 bases between the two germline ends. The CDR3 extends over 14 amino acids. CDR3 loop: CASSLVSPEGEQFF. DNA for the CDR3: TGTGCCAGCAGCTTGGTGTCCCCCGAAGGGGAGCAGTTCTTC.

The CDR3 nucleotides are TGTGCCAGCAGCGTTCTAGCGAACTACGAGCAGTACTTC. Amino acids: CASSVLANYEQYF. This chain uses TRBV7-2 with TRBJ2-7, with D maybe TRBD2 (6 bases). CDR1 is SGHTA, CDR2 FQGNSA, per germline. V was clipped by 5 bases and J by 3 bases, with 11 bases between them. CDR3 length: 13 residues. The full variable domain, rest sourced from reference TRBV7-2 and TRBJ2-7, is GAGVSQSPSNKVTEKGKDVELRCDPISGHTALYWYRQSLGQGLEFLIYFQGNSAPDKSGLPSDRFSAERTGGSVSTLTIQRTQQEDSAVYLCASSVLANYEQYFGPGTRLTVT.

The V gene is TRBV7-2, the J gene TRBJ2-7, with D maybe TRBD1 (5 bases). The CDR3 covers 13 residues. The germline gives CDR1 SGHTA, CDR2 FQGNSA. Trimming shortened V by 3 bases and J by 6 bases, and 12 bases separated the two germline ends. The DNA of the CDR3 is TGTGCCAGCAGCTTTGACAGTGCCGCCGAGCAGTACTTC. It specifies CASSFDSAAEQYF.

The V call is TRBV7-3, the J call TRBJ1-1; no definite D call. Per the germline V gene, CDR1 is SGHTA and CDR2 is FQGTGA. V lost 2 bases to trimming and J lost 1 base, with 5 bases between them. CDR3 length: 13 amino acids. CDR3 region: CASSLLGNTEAFF. DNA for the CDR3: TGTGCCAGCAGCTTATTGGGGAACACTGAAGCTTTCTTT.

The V call is TRBV2, the J call TRBJ2-6, with D perhaps matching TRBD2 (6 bases). The CDR3 contains 14 residues. The germline V gene has CDR1 SNHLY and CDR2 FYNNEI. The V gene lost 6 bases and the J gene lost 0 bases, with 6 bases spanning the gap. The CDR3 nucleotides are TGTGCCAGCAGGGAGGGCTCTGGGGCCAACGTCCTGACTTTC. Residues: CASREGSGANVLTF.

This clone was observed once. V and J are TRBV10-3 and TRBJ2-2, with D possibly called TRBD1 or TRBD2 (5 bases each). This CDR3 has 14 residues. Trimming stripped 7 bases from V and 7 bases from J, with 16 bases between. Germline CDR1 and CDR2: ENHRY and SYGVKD. CDR3 amino acids: CAIMPGTANGELFF. CDR3 nucleotide sequence: TGTGCCATCATGCCCGGGACCGCCAACGGGGAGCTGTTTTTT.

The CDR3 here is CASSWPWQEQTSTDTQYF. The CDR3 DNA reads TGTGCCAGCAGTTGGCCCTGGCAGGAGCAGACTAGCACAGATACGCAGTATTTT. The chain links TRBV28 to TRBJ2-3; no definite D call. CDR3 length: 18 residues. The V gene's germline CDR1 is MDHEN and CDR2 SYDVKM. Deletions cut 4 bases from V and 0 bases from J, with 20 bases between.

This chain connects TRBV19 to TRBJ2-3; maybe TRBD1 (5 bases). Germline assignment: CDR1 LNHDA and CDR2 SQIVND (reference sequence). CDR3 length: 14 amino acids. Trimming cost V 11 bases and J 1 base, with 16 bases left between them. This CDR3 is CASKGKLGTDTQYF. CDR3 coding DNA: TGTGCCTCGAAGGGGAAGTTAGGCACAGATACGCAGTATTTT.

This rearrangement joins TRBV20-1 to TRBJ2-1; D is possibly TRBD2 (6 bases). The V and J ends lost 6 bases and 11 bases respectively, with 14 bases between them. Germline loops: CDR1 DFQATT, CDR2 SNEGSKA (reference sequence). This CDR3 comprises 11 residues. The CDR3 spells CSAIPGAQQFF. The CDR3 DNA reads as TGCAGTGCAATCCCGGGAGCCCAGCAGTTCTTC.

This sequence joins TRBV27 and TRBJ2-2; D gene unclear. This CDR3 contains 14 residues. Germline V lookup: CDR1 MNHEY, CDR2 SMNVEV (reference sequence). With 0 bases removed from V and 4 bases from J, the gap between germline ends came to 6 bases. The DNA of the CDR3 is TGTGCCAGCAGTTTATCGCCAAGCACCGGGGAGCTGTTTTTT. Its protein product is CASSLSPSTGELFF.

V gene TRBV29-1 combines with J gene TRBJ1-3; maybe TRBD1 (5 bases). CDR3 size: 14 residues. Per the germline V gene, CDR1 is SQVTM and CDR2 is ANQGSEA. The V end was cut by 4 bases, the J end by 2 bases, with 12 bases between. The CDR3 sequence: CSVAQGVPGNTIYF. CDR3 nucleotides: TGCAGCGTTGCCCAGGGAGTACCTGGAAACACCATATATTTT.

J is TRBJ2-7 and V is TRBV6-6, with 7 nucleotides matching TRBD2. Germline CDR1 and CDR2: MNHNY and SVGAGI (reference sequence). The CDR3 is 12 residues long. V gave up 10 bases and J gave up 2 bases; unmatched junction bases: 5. CDR3 coding DNA: TGTGCCACCAGCGCGGGGGCCTACGAGCAGTACTTC. Translated, it gives CATSAGAYEQYF.

V gene TRBV28 combines with J gene TRBJ1-2, with a tentative D call TRBD1 (6 bases). The germline V and J ends were trimmed by 5 bases and 7 bases, with 17 bases remaining between them. The CDR3 runs 14 residues. The germline V gene has CDR1 MDHEN and CDR2 SYDVKM. CDR3 bases: TGTGCCAGCAGTCTGGAAGGGGGGGGAAGTGGCTACACCTTC. Translating gives CASSLEGGGSGYTF.

The chain couples TRBV11-2 to TRBJ2-7; D is undetermined. With 4 bases removed from V and 0 bases from J, the gap between germline ends came to 19 bases. The CDR3 is made up of 17 amino acids. Germline lookup yields CDR1 SGHAT and CDR2 FQNNGV. The CDR3 nucleotides read TGTGCCAGCAGCTCCCTGATGACTGAGCCCACCTCCTACGAGCAGTACTTC. Translating it yields CASSSLMTEPTSYEQYF.

This rearrangement joins TRBV2 to TRBJ1-6; 8 bases fit TRBD1. V lost 6 bases and J lost 5; bases outside the gene matches: 6. CDR1 is SNHLY, CDR2 FYNNEI, per germline. The CDR3 contains 15 residues. Written as DNA, the CDR3 is TGTGCCAGCAGAACACAGGGGGGGAATAATTCACCCCTCCACTTT. Translation: CASRTQGGNNSPLHF.

The chain uses TRBV6-1 and TRBJ2-7; weak D call: TRBD1 (6 bases). V was shortened by 5 bases and J by 0 bases, with 8 bases between the two germline ends. This CDR3 has 13 residues. Looked up from germline, CDR1 is MNHNS and CDR2 is SASEGT. The CDR3 DNA is TGTGCCAGCAGTAACAGGGTCTCCTACGAGCAGTACTTC. This sequence encodes CASSNRVSYEQYF.

V and J are TRBV7-9 and TRBJ2-3; 7 nucleotides line up with TRBD2. Germline V gene lookup returns CDR1 SEHNR and CDR2 FQNEAQ (reference sequence). The CDR3 has 15 amino acids. The J segment lost 0 bases and the V segment lost 3 bases, leaving 3 bases of the junction unmatched. CDR3 amino acids: CASSFGGGSTDTQYF. The CDR3 DNA reads as TGTGCCAGCAGCTTTGGCGGGGGTAGCACAGATACGCAGTATTTT.

The V gene is TRBV5-4, the J gene TRBJ2-7, with a possible D match to TRBD1 (6 bases). CDR3 size: 13 residues. V lost 2 bases to trimming and J lost 1 base, with 7 bases between them. Germline V gene data show CDR1 as SGHNT and CDR2 as YYREEE (reference sequence). Written as DNA, the CDR3 is TGTGCCAGCAGCTTTACAGGGTCCTACGAGCAGTACTTC. Protein product: CASSFTGSYEQYF.

The rearrangement links TRBV7-6 to TRBJ1-5, with 9 bases aligning to TRBD1. Unmatched junction bases numbered 5, after V lost 2 bases and J lost 6 bases. This CDR3 spans 15 amino acids. In germline, CDR1 is SGHVS, CDR2 FNYEAQ. This CDR3 is CASSLTGGGFQPQHF. CDR3 nucleotide sequence: TGTGCCAGCAGCTTAACAGGGGGCGGTTTTCAGCCCCAGCATTTT.

This sequence joins TRBV30 and TRBJ2-5; possible D gene TRBD2, 7 bases. The length of the CDR3 is 15 residues. V was shortened by 6 bases and J by 1 base, with 18 bases between the two germline ends. Germline lookup yields CDR1 GTSNPN and CDR2 SVGIG (reference sequence). The CDR3 bases are TGTGCCTGTTCTCGCGGGGGCTATTTCCAAGAGACCCAGTACTTC. This encodes CACSRGGYFQETQYF.

The chain carries TRBV11-1 and TRBJ2-2, with D unresolved. Germline CDR1 is SGHAT and CDR2 is FQDESV (reference sequence). The CDR3 length is 15 residues. V was cut by 4 bases and J by 4 bases, with 13 bases left in between. CDR3 amino acids: CASSSTERSTGELFF. The CDR3 DNA reads as TGTGCCAGCAGCTCCACAGAACGGAGCACCGGGGAGCTGTTTTTT.

The chain is built from TRBV9 and TRBJ2-6, with D tentatively TRBD1 (6 bases). From germline, CDR1 is SGDLS and CDR2 YYNGEE. This CDR3 spans 17 amino acids. V lost 2 bases, J lost 0 bases, and 12 bases lay in between. In DNA, the CDR3 is TGTGCCAGCAGCGTGAAGGAAGGGGGCTCTGGGGCCAACGTCCTGACTTTC. Translating gives CASSVKEGGSGANVLTF.

This clone was seen more than once but under ten times. J is TRBJ1-6 and V is TRBV30; D perhaps matches TRBD1 (5 bases). The germline gives CDR1 GTSNPN, CDR2 SVGIG (reference sequence). The CDR3 runs 13 residues. V lost 4 bases and J lost 7, with 11 bases in between. CDR3 sequence reads: CAWTGMWNSPLHF. CDR3 coding DNA: TGTGCCTGGACAGGGATGTGGAATTCACCCCTCCACTTT.

The rearrangement links TRBV5-4 to TRBJ2-7; D uncertain. Trimming took 2 bases from V and 5 from J, leaving 14 bases between them. Germline V gene data show CDR1 as SGHNT and CDR2 as YYREEE (reference sequence). The CDR3 extends over 14 amino acids. The CDR3 DNA sequence: TGTGCCAGCAGCTTACCAGCCAGGTGGGACGAGCAGTACTTC. It specifies CASSLPARWDEQYF.

The chain couples TRBV28 to TRBJ2-3; D call uncertain. CDR1 is MDHEN, CDR2 SYDVKM, per germline. V lost 7 bases and J lost 5, with 7 bases in between. There are 11 residues in the CDR3. The CDR3 bases are TGTGCCAGCACCGCTTTAGATACGCAGTATTTT. It translates to CASTALDTQYF.

This chain links TRBV19 with TRBJ1-2; the match to TRBD1 covers 8 bases. CDR1 LNHDA and CDR2 SQIVND come from the germline V gene (reference sequence). The J segment lost 4 bases and the V segment lost 5 bases, leaving 6 bases of the junction unmatched. The CDR3 extends over 14 amino acids. The CDR3 DNA sequence: TGTGCCAGTAGTGACGACAGGGGCTTCTATGGCTACACCTTC. Protein product: CASSDDRGFYGYTF.

This rearrangement joins TRBV9 to TRBJ2-1; D tentatively fits TRBD1 or TRBD2 (5 bases each). V shed 0 bases and J shed 6 bases, with 19 bases lying between them. From germline, CDR1 is SGDLS and CDR2 YYNGEE. The CDR3 totals 17 residues. The CDR3 DNA follows: TGTGCCAGCAGCGTAGCAATCGGGGCAGAACTGGGCAATGAGCAGTTCTTC. Its protein product is CASSVAIGAELGNEQFF.

V is TRBV7-2 and J is TRBJ2-6; unclear D gene. The CDR3 has 13 amino acids. The V gene's germline CDR1 is SGHTA and CDR2 FQGNSA. V was pared by 5 bases and J by 6 bases, with 8 bases between. CDR3 in amino acids: CASSHPQANVLTF. The CDR3 region has the DNA TGTGCCAGCAGCCACCCGCAGGCCAACGTCCTGACTTTC.